The text below deals with one T cell receptor beta chain. CDR3 length equals 14 residues. Germline V lookup: CDR1 SGHTA, CDR2 FQGNSA. The germline V and J ends were trimmed by 4 bases and 11 bases, with 15 bases remaining between them. These data are taken from a study of T cell responses to AZD1222 COVID-19 vaccine. At the level of the study: Analyses pooled second doses at about 4 or about 12 weeks.

Produced via immunoSEQ multiplex PCR; TCRdb's table is partial and in-frame only. The data hold over 150,000 clones, with about nine tenths observed a single time. The clonotype originates from an adult in good health. The sequences come from peripheral blood, collected on day 0 of AZD1222 vaccination. J is TRBJ1-6 and V is TRBV7-2; D remains ambiguous. The CDR3 sequence: CASSSPRDLAPLHF. The DNA for the CDR3 is TGTGCCAGCAGCTCTCCGAGGGATTTAGCACCCCTCCACTTT.